The sequence of this TCR beta chain was determined in a study of technical replicates of blood from a few donors. Generated by immunoSEQ multiplex PCR, the TCRdb table keeps only in-frame clones and is missing some. Among 15,000 to 18,000 clones listed, just over 85% were seen once. Per the germline V gene, CDR1 is SGHRS and CDR2 is YFSETQ. V was clipped by 3 bases and J by 1 base, with 10 bases between them. This CDR3 is 14 amino acids long. This clonotype was sampled from a human donor in good health. The sequencing input was PBMCs. The chain has TRBV5-1 and TRBJ1-1, with no clear D. For the CDR3, the DNA is TGCGCCAGCAGCTCCCAAGCGGGGAACACTGAAGCTTTCTTT. It encodes CASSSQAGNTEAFF. The whole variable domain, filled in from reference TRBV5-1 and TRBJ1-1, reads KAGVTQTPRYLIKTRGQQVTLSCSPISGHRSVSWYQQTPGQGLQFLFEYFSETQRNKGNFPGRFSGRQFSNSRSEMNVSTLELGDSALYLCASSSQAGNTEAFFGQGTRLTVV.